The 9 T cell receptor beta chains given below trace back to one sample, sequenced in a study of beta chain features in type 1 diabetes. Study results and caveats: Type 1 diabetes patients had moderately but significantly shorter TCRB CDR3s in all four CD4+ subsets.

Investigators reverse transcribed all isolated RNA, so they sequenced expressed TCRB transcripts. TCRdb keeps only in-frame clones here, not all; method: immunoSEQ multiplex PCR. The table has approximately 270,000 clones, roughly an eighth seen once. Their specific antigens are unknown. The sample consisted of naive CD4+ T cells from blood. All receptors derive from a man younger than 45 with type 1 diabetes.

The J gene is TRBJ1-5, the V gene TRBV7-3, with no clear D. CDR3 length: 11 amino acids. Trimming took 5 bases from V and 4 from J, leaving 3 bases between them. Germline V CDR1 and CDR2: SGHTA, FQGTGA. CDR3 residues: CASSLNQPQHF. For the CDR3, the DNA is TGTGCCAGCAGCCTTAATCAGCCCCAGCATTTT. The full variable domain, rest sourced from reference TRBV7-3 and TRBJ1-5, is GAGVSQTPSNKVTEKGKYVELRCDPISGHTALYWYRQSLGQGPEFLIYFQGTGAADDSGLPNDRFFAVRPEGSVSTLKIQRTERGDSAVYLCASSLNQPQHFGDGTRLSIL.

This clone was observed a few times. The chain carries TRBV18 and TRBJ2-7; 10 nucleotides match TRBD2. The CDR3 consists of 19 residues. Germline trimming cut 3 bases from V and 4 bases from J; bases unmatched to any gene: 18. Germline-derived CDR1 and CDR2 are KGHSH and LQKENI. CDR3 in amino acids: CASSPTSGTALSWGYEQYF. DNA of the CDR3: TGTGCCAGCTCACCCACTAGCGGGACCGCCCTCTCTTGGGGGTACGAGCAGTACTTC.

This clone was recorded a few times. Here the CDR3 DNA reads TGTGCCAGCAGGAGGGGACTAGCGCGCAACAATGAGCAGTTCTTC. Its protein product is CASRRGLARNNEQFF. The rearrangement joins TRBV7-2 to TRBJ2-1; 10 bases fit TRBD2. The germline CDR1 and CDR2 sequences are SGHTA and FQGNSA. This CDR3 has 15 residues. The junction had 7 bases not matched to a gene; V was cut back by 6 bases and J by 5 bases.

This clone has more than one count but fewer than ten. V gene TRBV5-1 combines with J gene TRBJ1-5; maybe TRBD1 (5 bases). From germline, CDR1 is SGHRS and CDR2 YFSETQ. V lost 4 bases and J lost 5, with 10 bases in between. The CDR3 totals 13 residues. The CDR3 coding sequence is TGCGCCAGCAGCGCGGGGGACCATCAGCCCCAGCATTTT. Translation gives CASSAGDHQPQHF.

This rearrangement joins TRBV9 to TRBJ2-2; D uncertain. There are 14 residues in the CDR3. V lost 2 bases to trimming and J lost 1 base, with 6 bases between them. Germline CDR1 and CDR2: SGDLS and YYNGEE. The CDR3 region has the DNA TGTGCCAGCAGCGTGGCTGTGAACACCGGGGAGCTGTTTTTT. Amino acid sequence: CASSVAVNTGELFF.

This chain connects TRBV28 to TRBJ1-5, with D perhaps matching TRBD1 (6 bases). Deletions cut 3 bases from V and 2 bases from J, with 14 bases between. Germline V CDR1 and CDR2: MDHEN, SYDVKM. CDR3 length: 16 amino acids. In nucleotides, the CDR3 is TGTGCCAGCAGTTTTGGCGGCAGGGGACGCAATCAGCCCCAGCATTTT. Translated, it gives CASSFGGRGRNQPQHF. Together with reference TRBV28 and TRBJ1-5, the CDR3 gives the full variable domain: DVKVTQSSRYLVKRTGEKVFLECVQDMDHENMFWYRQDPGLGLRLIYFSYDVKMKEKGDIPEGYSVSREKKERFSLILESASTNQTSMYLCASSFGGRGRNQPQHFGDGTRLSIL.

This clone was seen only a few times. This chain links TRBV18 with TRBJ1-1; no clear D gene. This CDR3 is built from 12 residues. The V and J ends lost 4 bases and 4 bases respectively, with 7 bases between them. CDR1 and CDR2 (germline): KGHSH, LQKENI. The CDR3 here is CASSREGTEAFF. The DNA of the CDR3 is TGTGCCAGCTCACGCGAGGGCACTGAAGCTTTCTTT.

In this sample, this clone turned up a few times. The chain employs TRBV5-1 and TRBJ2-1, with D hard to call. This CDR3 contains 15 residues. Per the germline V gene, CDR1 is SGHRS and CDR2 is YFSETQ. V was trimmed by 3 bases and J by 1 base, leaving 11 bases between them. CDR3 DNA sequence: TGCGCCAGCAGCTCGCCCAGCGCGTCCTACAATGAGCAGTTCTTC. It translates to CASSSPSASYNEQFF.

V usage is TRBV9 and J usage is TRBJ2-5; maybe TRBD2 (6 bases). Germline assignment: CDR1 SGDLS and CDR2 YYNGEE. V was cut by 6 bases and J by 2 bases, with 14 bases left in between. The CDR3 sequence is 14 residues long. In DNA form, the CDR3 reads TGTGCCAGCACCCCCGGGGGATTACAAGAGACCCAGTACTTC. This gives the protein CASTPGGLQETQYF.